This T cell receptor beta chain was sequenced in a study of T cell changes during pregnancy in multiple sclerosis. Germline CDR1 and CDR2: MGHRA and YSYEKL. Trimming pared 4 bases from V and 5 bases from J, leaving 5 bases between. This CDR3 region has 12 residues. The assay was immunoSEQ multiplex PCR, and TCRdb's table has in-frame clones only and misses some. The table lists 75,000 to 95,000 clones, roughly 90% of them singletons, with about 0.91% in the top ten. The sequences come from peripheral blood, collected before pregnancy. V and J are TRBV4-1 and TRBJ2-2; D gene ambiguous. This TCR was sampled from a female donor with multiple sclerosis, enrolled in a pregnancy study. The CDR3 DNA follows: TGCGCCAGCAGCCTTGTAACCGGGGAGCTGTTTTTT. This sequence encodes CASSLVTGELFF.